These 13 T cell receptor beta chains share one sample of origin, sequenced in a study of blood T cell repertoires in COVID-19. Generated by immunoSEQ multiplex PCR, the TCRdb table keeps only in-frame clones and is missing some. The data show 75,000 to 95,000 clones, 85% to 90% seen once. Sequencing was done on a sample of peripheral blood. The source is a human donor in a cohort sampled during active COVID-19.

CDR3 sequence: CASSYSEARGVTEAFF. The CDR3 bases are TGTGCCAGCAGTTACTCGGAGGCCAGGGGGGTCACTGAAGCTTTCTTT. The chain uses TRBV6-5 and TRBJ1-1; the match to TRBD1 covers 7 bases. The trim removed 0 bases at V and 4 bases at J, leaving 8 bases unmatched. The CDR3 consists of 16 residues. Germline V CDR1 and CDR2: MNHEY, SVGAGI.

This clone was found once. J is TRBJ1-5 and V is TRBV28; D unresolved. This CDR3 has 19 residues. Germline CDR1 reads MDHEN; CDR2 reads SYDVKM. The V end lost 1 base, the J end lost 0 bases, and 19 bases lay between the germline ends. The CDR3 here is CASSLSRRGRRSSNQPQHF. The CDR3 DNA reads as TGTGCCAGCAGTTTATCGCGTCGTGGTAGGCGGAGTAGCAATCAGCCCCAGCATTTT.

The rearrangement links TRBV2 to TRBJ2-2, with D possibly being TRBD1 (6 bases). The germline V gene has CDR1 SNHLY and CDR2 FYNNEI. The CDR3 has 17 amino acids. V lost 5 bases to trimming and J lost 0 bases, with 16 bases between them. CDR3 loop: CASSFRAGTTNTGELFF. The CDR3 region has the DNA TGTGCCAGCAGTTTTCGAGCCGGGACAACGAACACCGGGGAGCTGTTTTTT.

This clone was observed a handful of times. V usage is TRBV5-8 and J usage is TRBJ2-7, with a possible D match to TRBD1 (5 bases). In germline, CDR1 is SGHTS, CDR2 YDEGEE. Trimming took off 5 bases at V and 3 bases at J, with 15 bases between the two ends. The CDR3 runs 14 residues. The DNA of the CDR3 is TGTGCCAGCAGGGGAAGAAAGGGGTTCTACGAGCAGTACTTC. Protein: CASRGRKGFYEQYF. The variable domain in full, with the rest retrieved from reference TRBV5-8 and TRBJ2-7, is EAGVTQSPTHLIKTRGQQATLRCSPISGHTSVYWYQQALGLGLQFLLWYDEGEERNRGNFPPRFSGRQFPNYSSELNVNALELEDSALYLCASRGRKGFYEQYFGPGTRLTVT.

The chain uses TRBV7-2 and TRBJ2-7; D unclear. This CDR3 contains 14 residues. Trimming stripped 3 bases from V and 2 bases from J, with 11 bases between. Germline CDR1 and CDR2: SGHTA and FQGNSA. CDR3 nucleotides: TGTGCCAGCAGCTTTAGCCCCCTTACCTACGAGCAGTACTTC. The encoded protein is CASSFSPLTYEQYF.

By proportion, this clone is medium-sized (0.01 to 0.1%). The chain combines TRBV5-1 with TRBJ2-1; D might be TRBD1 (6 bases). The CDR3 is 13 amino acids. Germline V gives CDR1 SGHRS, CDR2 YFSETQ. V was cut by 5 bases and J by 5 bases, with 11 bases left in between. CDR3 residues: CASRQGVDNEQFF. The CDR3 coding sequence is TGCGCCAGCAGACAGGGTGTGGACAATGAGCAGTTCTTC.

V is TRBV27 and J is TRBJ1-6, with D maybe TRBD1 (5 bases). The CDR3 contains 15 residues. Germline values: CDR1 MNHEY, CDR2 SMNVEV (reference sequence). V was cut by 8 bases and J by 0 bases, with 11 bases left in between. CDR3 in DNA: TGTGCCAGCTCCCAAAGGGGCTCCTATAATTCACCCCTCCACTTT. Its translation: CASSQRGSYNSPLHF.

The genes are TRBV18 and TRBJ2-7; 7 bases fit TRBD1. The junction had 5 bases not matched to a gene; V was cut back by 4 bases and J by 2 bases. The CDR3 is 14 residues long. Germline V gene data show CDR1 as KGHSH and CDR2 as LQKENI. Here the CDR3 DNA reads TGTGCCAGCTCACTACGACAGGGCCCCTACGAGCAGTACTTC. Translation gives CASSLRQGPYEQYF.

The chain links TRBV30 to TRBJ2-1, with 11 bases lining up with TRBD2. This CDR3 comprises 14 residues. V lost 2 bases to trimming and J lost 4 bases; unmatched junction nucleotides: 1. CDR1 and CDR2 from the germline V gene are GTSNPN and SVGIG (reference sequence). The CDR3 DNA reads TGTGCCTGGAGTATAGCGGGAGGGTACAATGAGCAGTTCTTC. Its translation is CAWSIAGGYNEQFF.

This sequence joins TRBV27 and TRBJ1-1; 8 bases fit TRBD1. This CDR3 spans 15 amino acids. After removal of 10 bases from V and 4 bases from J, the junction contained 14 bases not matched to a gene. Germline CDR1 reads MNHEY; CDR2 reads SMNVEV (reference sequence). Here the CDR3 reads CATLQGTGGGTEAFF. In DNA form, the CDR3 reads TGTGCCACCCTACAGGGGACAGGCGGCGGCACTGAAGCTTTCTTT.

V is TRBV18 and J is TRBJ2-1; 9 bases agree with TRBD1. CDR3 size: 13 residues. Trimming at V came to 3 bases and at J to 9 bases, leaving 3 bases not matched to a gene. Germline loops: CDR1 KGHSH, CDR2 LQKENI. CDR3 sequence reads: CASSPGQGGEQFF. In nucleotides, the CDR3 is TGTGCCAGCTCACCGGGACAGGGAGGTGAGCAGTTCTTC.

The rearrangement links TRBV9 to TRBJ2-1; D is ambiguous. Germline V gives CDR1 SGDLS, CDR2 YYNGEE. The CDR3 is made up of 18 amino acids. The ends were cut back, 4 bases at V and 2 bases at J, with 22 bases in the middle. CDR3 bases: TGTGCCAGCAGCCCCGAGATTGCCACTTACAGCACCTACAATGAGCAGTTCTTC. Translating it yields CASSPEIATYSTYNEQFF.

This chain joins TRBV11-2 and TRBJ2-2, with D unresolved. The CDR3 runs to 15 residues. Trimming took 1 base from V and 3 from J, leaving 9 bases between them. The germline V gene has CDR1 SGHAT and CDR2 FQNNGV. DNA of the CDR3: TGTGCCAGCAGCTTAGGTTGGCTAGACACCGGGGAGCTGTTTTTT. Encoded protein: CASSLGWLDTGELFF.